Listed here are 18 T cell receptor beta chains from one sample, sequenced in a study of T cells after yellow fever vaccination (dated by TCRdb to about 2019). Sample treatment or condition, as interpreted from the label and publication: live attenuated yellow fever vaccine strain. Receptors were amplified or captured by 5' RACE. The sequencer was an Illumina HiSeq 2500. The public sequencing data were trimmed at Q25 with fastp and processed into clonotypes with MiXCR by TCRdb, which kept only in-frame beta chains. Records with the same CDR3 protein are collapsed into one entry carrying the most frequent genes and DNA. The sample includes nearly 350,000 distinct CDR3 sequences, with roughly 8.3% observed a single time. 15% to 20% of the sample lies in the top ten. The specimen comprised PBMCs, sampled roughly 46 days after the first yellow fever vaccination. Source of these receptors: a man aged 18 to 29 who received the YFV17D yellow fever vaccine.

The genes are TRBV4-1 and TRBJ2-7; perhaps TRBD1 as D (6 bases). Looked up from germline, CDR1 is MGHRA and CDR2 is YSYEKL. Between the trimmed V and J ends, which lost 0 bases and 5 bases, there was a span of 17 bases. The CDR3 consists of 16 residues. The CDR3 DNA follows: TGCGCCAGCAGCCAAGATCGTACAGGGCTACGGGACGAGCAGTACGTC. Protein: CASSQDRTGLRDEQYV.

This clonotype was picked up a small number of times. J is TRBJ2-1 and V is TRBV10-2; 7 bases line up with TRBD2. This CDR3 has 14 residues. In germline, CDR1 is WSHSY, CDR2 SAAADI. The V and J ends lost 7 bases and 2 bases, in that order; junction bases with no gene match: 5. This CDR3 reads CASMPGGAYNEQFF. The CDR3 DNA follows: TGCGCCAGCATGCCGGGGGGAGCCTACAATGAGCAGTTCTTC.

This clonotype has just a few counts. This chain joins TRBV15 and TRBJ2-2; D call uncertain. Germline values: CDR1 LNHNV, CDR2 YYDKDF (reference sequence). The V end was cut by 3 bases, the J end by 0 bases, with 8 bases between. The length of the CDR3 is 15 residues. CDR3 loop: CATSSPNTNTGELFF. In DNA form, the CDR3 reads TGTGCCACCAGCAGCCCAAATACGAACACCGGGGAGCTGTTTTTT.

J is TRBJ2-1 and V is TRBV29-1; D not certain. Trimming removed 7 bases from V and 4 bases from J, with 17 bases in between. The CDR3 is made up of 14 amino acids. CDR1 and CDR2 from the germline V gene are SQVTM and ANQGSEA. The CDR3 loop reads CSGATPGVYNEQFF. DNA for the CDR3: TGCAGCGGTGCGACCCCAGGAGTATACAATGAGCAGTTCTTC.

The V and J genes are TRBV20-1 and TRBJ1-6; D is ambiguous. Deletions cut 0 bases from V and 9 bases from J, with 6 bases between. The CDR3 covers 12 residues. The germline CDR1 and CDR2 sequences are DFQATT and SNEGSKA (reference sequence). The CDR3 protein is CSAREGVSPLHF. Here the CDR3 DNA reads TGCAGTGCTAGAGAAGGTGTTTCACCCCTCCACTTT.

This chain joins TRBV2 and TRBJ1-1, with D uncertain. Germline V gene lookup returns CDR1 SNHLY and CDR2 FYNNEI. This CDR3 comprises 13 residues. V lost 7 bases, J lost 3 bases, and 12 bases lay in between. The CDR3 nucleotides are TGTGCCAGCATTCCCAGAGCTCACACTGAAGCTTTCTTT. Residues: CASIPRAHTEAFF.

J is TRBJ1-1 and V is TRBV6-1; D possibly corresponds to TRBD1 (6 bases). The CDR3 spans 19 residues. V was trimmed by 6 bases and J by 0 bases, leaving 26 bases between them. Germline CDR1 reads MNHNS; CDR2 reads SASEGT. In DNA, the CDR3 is TGTGCCAGCAGGATTAAACAGGGCAGGGGAATTCGCATGAACACTGAAGCTTTCTTT. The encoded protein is CASRIKQGRGIRMNTEAFF.

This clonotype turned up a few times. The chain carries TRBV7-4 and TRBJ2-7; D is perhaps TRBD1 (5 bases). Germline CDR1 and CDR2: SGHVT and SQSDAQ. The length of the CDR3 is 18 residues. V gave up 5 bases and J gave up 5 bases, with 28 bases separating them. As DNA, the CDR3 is TGTGCCAGCAGCCCATGCCCTGGTCGGGCAGGGATAGTTGACGAGCAGTACGTC. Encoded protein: CASSPCPGRAGIVDEQYV.

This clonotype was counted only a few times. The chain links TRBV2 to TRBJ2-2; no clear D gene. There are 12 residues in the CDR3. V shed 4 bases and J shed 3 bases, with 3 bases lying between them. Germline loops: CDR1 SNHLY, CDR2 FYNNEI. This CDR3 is CASSVHTGELFF. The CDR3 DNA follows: TGTGCCAGCAGTGTCCACACCGGGGAGCTGTTTTTT.

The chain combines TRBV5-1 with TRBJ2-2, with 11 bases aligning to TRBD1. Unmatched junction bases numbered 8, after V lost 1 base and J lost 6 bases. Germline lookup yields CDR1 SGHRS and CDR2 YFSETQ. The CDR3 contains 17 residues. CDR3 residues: CASSLPGGQGASGELFF. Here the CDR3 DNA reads TGCGCCAGCAGCTTGCCAGGTGGACAGGGGGCGTCCGGGGAGCTGTTTTTT.

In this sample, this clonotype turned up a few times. The CDR3 protein is CASSLVYRGADTQYF. CDR3 coding DNA: TGTGCCAGCAGTTTAGTTTACAGGGGGGCAGATACGCAGTATTTT. This chain connects TRBV12-3 or TRBV12-4 to TRBJ2-3, with 8 positions matching TRBD1. Trimming at V came to 1 base and at J to 4 bases, leaving 4 bases not matched to a gene. The CDR3 loop spans 15 amino acids.

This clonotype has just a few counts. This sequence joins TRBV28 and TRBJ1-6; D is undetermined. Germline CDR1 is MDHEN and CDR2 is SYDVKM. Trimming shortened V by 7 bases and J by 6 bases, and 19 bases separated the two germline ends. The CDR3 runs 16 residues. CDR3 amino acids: CASTPDGLGVNSPLHF. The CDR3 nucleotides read TGTGCCAGCACCCCTGACGGACTTGGGGTTAATTCACCCCTCCACTTT.

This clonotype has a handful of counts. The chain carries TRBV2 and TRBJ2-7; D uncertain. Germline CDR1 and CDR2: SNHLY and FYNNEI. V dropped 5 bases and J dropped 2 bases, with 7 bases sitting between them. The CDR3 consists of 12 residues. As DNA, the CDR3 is TGTGCCAGCAGTCTGGATCCCTACGAGCAGTACTTC. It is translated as CASSLDPYEQYF.

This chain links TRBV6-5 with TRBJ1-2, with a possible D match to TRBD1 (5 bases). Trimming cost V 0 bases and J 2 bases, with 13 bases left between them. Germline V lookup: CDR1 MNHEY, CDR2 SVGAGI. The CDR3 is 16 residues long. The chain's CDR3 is CASSYSGDLANYGYTF. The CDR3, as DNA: TGTGCCAGCAGTTACTCAGGGGATTTGGCCAACTATGGCTACACCTTC.

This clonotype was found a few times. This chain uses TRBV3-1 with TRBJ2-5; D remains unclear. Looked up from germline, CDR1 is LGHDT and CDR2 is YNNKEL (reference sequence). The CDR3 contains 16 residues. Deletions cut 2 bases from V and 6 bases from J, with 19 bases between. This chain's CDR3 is CASSQPKGRPAKTQYF. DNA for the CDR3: TGTGCCAGCAGCCAACCCAAAGGGCGCCCAGCAAAGACCCAGTACTTC.

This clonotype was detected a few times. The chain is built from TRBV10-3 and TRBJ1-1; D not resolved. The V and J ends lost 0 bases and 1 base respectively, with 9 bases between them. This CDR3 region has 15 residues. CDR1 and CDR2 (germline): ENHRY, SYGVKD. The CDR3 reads CAISESVQTNTEAFF. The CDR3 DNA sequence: TGTGCCATCAGTGAGTCGGTACAGACGAACACTGAAGCTTTCTTT.

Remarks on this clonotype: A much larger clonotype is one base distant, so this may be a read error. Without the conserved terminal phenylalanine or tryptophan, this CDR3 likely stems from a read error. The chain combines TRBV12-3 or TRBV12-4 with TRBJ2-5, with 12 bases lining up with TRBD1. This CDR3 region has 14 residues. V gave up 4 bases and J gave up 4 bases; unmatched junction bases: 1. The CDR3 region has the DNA TGTGCCAGCAGTTCGGGACAGGGGGCAGAGACCCAGTACTCC. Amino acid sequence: CASSSGQGAETQYS.

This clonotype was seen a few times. CDR3 residues: CASSLDLNDGYTF. The CDR3 DNA follows: TGTGCCAGCAGCTTAGATCTCAATGATGGCTACACCTTC. This chain joins TRBV11-2 and TRBJ1-2; D unclear. V lost 0 bases to trimming and J lost 6 bases, with 8 bases between them. CDR1 is SGHAT, CDR2 FQNNGV, per germline. The length of the CDR3 is 13 residues.